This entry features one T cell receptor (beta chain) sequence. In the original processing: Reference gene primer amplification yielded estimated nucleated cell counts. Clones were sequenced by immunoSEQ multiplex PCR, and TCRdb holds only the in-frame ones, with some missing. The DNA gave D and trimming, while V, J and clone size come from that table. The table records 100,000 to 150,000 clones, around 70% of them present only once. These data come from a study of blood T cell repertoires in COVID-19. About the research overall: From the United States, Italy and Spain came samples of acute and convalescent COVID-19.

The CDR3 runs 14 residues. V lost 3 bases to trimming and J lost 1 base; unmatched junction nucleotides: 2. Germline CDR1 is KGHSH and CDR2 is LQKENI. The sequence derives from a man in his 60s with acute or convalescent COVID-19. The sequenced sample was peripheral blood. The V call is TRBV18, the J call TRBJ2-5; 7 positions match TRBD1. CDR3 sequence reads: CASSPAGGQETQYF. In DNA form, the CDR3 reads TGTGCCAGCTCACCGGCAGGGGGCCAAGAGACCCAGTACTTC.